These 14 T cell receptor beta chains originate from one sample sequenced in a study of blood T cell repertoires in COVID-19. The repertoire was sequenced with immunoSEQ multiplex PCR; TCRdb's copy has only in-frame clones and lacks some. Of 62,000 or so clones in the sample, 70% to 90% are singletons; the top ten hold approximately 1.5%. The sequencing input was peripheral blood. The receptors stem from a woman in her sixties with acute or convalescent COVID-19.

CDR3 amino acids: CASSQGTGALGNIQYF. Written as DNA, the CDR3 is TGTGCCAGCAGCCAAGGGACAGGGGCGTTGGGAAACATTCAGTACTTC. The rearrangement links TRBV11-2 to TRBJ2-4; 10 bases map to TRBD1. Germline CDR1 reads SGHAT; CDR2 reads FQNNGV. The CDR3 consists of 16 residues. J lost 6 bases, V lost 5 bases, and 10 bases had no gene match.

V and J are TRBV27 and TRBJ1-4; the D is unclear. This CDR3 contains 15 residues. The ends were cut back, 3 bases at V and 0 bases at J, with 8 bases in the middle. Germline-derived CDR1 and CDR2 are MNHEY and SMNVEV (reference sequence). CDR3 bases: TGTGCCAGCAGTTTCGGGAGGGCAACTAATGAAAAACTGTTTTTT. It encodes CASSFGRATNEKLFF.

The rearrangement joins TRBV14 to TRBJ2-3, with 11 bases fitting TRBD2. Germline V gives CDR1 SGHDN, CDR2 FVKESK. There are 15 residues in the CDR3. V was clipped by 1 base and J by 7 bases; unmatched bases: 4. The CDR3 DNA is TGTGCCAGCAGCCAAGGAACTAGCGGGGGATATACGCAGTATTTT. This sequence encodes CASSQGTSGGYTQYF.

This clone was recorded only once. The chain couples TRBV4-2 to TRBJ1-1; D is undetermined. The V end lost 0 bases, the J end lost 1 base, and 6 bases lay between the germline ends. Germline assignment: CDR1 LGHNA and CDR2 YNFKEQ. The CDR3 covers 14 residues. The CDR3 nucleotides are TGTGCCAGCAGCCAAGAATACAGGAACACTGAAGCTTTCTTT. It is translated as CASSQEYRNTEAFF.

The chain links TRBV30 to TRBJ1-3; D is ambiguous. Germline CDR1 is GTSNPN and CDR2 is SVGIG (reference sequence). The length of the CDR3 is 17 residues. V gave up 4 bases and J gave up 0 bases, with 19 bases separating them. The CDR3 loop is CAWNSGLIPNSGNTIYF. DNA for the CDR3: TGTGCCTGGAATTCAGGACTTATACCCAACTCTGGAAACACCATATATTTT.

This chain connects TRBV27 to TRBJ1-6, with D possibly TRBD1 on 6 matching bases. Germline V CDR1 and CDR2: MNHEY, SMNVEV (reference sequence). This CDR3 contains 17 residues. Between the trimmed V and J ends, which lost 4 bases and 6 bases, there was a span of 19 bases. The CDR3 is CASSSPTGKYVNSPLHF. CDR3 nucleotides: TGTGCCAGCAGTTCCCCTACAGGGAAGTACGTTAATTCACCCCTCCACTTT.

The CDR3, as DNA: TGCGCCAGCAGTCAACCGACAGGGCTGAAAAACATTCAGTACTTC. Translation gives CASSQPTGLKNIQYF. The chain couples TRBV23-1 to TRBJ2-4; 7 bases align to TRBD1. TRBV23-1 is assigned to the ORF class and has an uncertain function. This CDR3 comprises 15 residues. After removal of 2 bases from V and 4 bases from J, the junction contained 5 bases not matched to a gene.

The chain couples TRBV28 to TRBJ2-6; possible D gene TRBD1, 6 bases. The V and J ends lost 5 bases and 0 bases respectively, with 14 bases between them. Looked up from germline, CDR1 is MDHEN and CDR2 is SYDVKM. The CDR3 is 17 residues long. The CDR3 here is CASSPRQVSSGANVLTF. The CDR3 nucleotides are TGTGCCAGCAGTCCCCGACAGGTTAGCTCTGGGGCCAACGTCCTGACTTTC.

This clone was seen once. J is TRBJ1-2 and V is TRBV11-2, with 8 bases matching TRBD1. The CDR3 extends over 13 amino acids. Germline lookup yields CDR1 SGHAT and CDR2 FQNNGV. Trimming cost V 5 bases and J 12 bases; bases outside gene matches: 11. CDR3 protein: CASSPNSRGPDTF. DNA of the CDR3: TGTGCCAGCAGCCCCAACTCCAGGGGGCCGGACACCTTC.

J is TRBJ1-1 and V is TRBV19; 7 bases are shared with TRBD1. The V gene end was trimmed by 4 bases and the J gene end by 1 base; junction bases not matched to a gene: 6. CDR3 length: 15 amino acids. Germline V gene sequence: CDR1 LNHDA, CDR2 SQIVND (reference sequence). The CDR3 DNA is TGTGCCAGTAGTACAAGGACAGGATCGAACACTGAAGCTTTCTTT. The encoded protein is CASSTRTGSNTEAFF.

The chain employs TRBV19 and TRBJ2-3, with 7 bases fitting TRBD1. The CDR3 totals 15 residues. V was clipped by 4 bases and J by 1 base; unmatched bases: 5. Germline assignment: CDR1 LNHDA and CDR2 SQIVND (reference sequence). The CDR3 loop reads CASSRGGFRTDTQYF. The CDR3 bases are TGTGCCAGTAGTAGAGGGGGCTTTCGCACAGATACGCAGTATTTT.

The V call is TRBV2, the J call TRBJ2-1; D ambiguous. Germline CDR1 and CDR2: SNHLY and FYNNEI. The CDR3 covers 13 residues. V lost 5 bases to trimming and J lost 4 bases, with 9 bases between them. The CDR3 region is CASSLQNYNEQFF. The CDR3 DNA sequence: TGTGCCAGCAGTCTCCAGAATTACAATGAGCAGTTCTTC.

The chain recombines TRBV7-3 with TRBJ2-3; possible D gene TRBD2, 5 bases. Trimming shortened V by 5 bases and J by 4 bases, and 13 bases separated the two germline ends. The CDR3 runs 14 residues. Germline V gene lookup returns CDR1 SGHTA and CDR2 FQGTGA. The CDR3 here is CASSGGAGADTQYF. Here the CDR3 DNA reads TGTGCCAGCAGCGGCGGCGCCGGGGCAGATACGCAGTATTTT.

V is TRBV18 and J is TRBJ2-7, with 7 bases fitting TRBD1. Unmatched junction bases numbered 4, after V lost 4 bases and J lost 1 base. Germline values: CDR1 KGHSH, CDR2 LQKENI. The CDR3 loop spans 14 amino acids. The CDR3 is CASSRVTGSYEQYF. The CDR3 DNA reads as TGTGCCAGCTCACGGGTGACAGGGTCCTACGAGCAGTACTTC.